The clone carrying this T cell receptor (beta chain) was found a few times. Its matching antigen is unknown. This sample is drawn from a study of T cells after yellow fever vaccination. The overall study: Low-cell-number fractions were prepared with SMART-Seq v4 Ultra Low Input.

TCR cDNA, made by 5'RACE template switching, carried an added universal primer site and UMIs. Each CDR3 protein gets one entry after TCRdb re-called the 5' RACE reads with MiXCR. The sample carries more than 350,000 distinct CDR3 sequences, more than 9% recorded once. CDR3 length: 14 amino acids. Trimming cost V 3 bases and J 8 bases; bases outside gene matches: 6. Germline V gene data show CDR1 as MGHDK and CDR2 as SYGVNS. Study-wide points: After the booster, nearly 98% of CD4 and around nine tenths of CD8 primary-response clones were re-detected.

This clonotype originated in a man younger than 30 who received the YFV17D yellow fever vaccine. This chain uses TRBV25-1 with TRBJ2-1; 8 positions match TRBD2. The starting material was PBMCs, obtained on the day of the first yellow fever vaccination. CDR3 coding DNA: TGTGCCAGCAGTGATCCGGGGGGGGGGCATGAGCAGTTCTTC. Its protein product is CASSDPGGGHEQFF.